This TCR beta chain was sequenced during a study of cytomegalovirus exposure and HLA in healthy donors. Trimming removed 9 bases from V and 1 base from J, with 19 bases in between. The CDR3 is 15 amino acids. Germline values: CDR1 MNHGY, CDR2 SAAAGT. Primers: 60 Vbeta forward and 13 Jbeta reverse. Assay: immunoSEQ multiplex PCR; the TCRdb copy retains only in-frame clones and omits some. This sample has 200,000 to 250,000 clones; approximately 80% occur once, and the top ten carry 0.71%. This receptor was obtained from a boy aged 2 to 10 in good health and CMV-seronegative. The chain joins TRBV6-8 to TRBJ2-7; possibly TRBD2 for D (5 bases). Sequenced material: PBMCs. The CDR3 loop is CARPLRALISYEQYF. CDR3 DNA sequence: TGTGCCAGACCCTTGCGGGCCTTGATTTCCTACGAGCAGTACTTC.